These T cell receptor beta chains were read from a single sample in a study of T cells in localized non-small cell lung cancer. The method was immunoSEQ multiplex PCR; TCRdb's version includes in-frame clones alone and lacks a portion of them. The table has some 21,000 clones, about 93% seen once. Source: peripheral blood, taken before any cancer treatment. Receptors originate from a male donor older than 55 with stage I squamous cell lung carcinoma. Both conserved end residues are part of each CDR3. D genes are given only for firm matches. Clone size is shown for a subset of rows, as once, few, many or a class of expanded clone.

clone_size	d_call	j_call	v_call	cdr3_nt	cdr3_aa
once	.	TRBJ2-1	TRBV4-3	TGCGCCAGCAGCCAAGATCCAATAAGCTCCTACAATGAGCAGTTCTTC	CASSQDPISSYNEQFF
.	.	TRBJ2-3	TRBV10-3	TGTGCCATCAGTGAGTCCGCGCTAGTGGGGTCAGATACGCAGTATTTT	CAISESALVGSDTQYF
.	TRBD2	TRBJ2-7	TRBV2	TGTGCCAGCAGTGAAGGTAGCGGGAGCTTCTACGAGCAGTACTTC	CASSEGSGSFYEQYF
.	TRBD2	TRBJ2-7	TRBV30	TGTGCCTGGAAGTGGGTAGCGGGAGGTGAGCAGTACTTC	CAWKWVAGGEQYF
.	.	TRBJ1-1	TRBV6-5	TGTGCCAGCAGGAATGATAATTCGAACACTGAAGCTTTCTTT	CASRNDNSNTEAFF
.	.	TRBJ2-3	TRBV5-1	TGCGCCAGCAGCTTGGTGTCGGGAGAGGCAGATACGCAGTATTTT	CASSLVSGEADTQYF
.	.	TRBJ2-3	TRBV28	TGTGCCAGCAGTTTAAGGAGAAGCACAGATACGCAGTATTTT	CASSLRRSTDTQYF
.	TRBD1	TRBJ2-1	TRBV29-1	TGCAGCGTTGAAGGTGGCCAGGGGGCAAACAATGAGCAGTTCTTC	CSVEGGQGANNEQFF
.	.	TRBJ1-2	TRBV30	TGTGCCTGGAGTCCGTATAGGACGCTCGGCGGCTACACCTTC	CAWSPYRTLGGYTF
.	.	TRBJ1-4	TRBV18	TGTGCCAGCTCACCGCAACAGGGAGTCGAAAAACTGTTTTTT	CASSPQQGVEKLFF
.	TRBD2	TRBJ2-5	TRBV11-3	TGTGCCAGCAGCTTAGGCGTAGCGGGATCGCAAGAGACCCAGTACTTC	CASSLGVAGSQETQYF
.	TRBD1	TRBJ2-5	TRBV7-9	TGTGCCAGCAGCTTCGCACCTGACAGGGTAGGAGAGACCCAGTACTTC	CASSFAPDRVGETQYF
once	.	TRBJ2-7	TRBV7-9	TGTGCCAGCAGCTTAGGGAAGACAGGAGGGGTGCAGTACTTC	CASSLGKTGGVQYF
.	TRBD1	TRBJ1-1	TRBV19	TGTGCCAGTAGTGCCTCCGGGACAGTGAACACTGAAGCTTTCTTT	CASSASGTVNTEAFF
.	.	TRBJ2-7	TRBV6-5	TGTGCCAGCAGTACCACTGGGGGATTCTACGAGCAGTACTTC	CASSTTGGFYEQYF
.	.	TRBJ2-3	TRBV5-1	TGCGCCAGCCGGCGGCGGGACCCCGCAGATACGCAGTATTTT	CASRRRDPADTQYF
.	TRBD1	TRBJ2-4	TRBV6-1	TGTGCCAGCAGTGAAGTGGACAGGGAAGAGGAGTACTTC	CASSEVDREEEYF